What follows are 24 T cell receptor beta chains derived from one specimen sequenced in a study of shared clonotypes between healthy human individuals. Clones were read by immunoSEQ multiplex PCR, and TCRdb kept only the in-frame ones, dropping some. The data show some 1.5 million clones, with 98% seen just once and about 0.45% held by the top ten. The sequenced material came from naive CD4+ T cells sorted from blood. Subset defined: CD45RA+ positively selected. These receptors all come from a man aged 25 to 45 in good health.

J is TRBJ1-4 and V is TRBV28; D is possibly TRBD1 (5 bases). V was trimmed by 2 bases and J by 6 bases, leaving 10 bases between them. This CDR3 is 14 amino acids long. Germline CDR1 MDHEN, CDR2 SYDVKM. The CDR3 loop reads CASSLGREDEKLFF. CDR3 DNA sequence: TGTGCCAGCAGTTTAGGCAGGGAGGATGAAAAACTGTTTTTT.

CDR3 amino acids: CASSPNRPDLSTDTQYF. CDR3 DNA: TGTGCCAGCTCACCAAACAGGCCCGACCTTAGCACAGATACGCAGTATTTT. This chain joins TRBV18 and TRBJ2-3; the D gene is possibly TRBD1 (5 bases). Looked up from germline, CDR1 is KGHSH and CDR2 is LQKENI. This CDR3 is 17 amino acids long. V shed 2 bases and J shed 0 bases, with 15 bases lying between them.

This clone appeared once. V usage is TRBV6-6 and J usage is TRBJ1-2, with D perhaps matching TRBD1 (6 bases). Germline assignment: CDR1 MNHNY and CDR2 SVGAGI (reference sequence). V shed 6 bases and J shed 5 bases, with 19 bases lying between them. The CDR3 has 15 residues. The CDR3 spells CASSPILETGYGYTF. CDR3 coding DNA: TGTGCCAGCAGCCCTATCCTAGAGACAGGATATGGCTACACCTTC.

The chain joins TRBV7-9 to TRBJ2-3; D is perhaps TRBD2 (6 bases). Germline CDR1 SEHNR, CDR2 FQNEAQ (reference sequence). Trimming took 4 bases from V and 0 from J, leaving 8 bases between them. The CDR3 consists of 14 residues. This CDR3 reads CASSSGTSTDTQYF. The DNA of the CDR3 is TGTGCCAGCAGCTCGGGGACTAGCACAGATACGCAGTATTTT.

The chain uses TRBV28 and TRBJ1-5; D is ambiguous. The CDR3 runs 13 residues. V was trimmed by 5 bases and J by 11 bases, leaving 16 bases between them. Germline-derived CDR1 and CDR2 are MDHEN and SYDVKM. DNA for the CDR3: TGTGCCAGCAGTCCTCAACTCCGGGTAGCCCAGCATTTT. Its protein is CASSPQLRVAQHF.

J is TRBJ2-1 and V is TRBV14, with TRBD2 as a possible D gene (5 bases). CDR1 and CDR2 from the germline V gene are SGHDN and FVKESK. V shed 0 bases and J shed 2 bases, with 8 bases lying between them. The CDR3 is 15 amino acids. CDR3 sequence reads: CASSQETGAYNEQFF. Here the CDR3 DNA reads TGTGCCAGCAGCCAAGAGACCGGGGCCTACAATGAGCAGTTCTTC.

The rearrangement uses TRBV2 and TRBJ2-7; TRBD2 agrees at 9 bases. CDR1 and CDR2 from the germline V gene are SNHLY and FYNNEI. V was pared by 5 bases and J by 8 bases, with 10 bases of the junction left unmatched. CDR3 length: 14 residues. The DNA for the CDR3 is TGTGCCAGCAGTCCTGGGACTAGCCATGTGAAGCAGTACTTC. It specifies CASSPGTSHVKQYF.

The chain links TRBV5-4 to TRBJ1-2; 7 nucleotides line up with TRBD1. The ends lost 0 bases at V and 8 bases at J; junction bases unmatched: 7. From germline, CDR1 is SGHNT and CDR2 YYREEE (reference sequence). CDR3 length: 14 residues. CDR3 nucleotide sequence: TGTGCCAGCAGCTTGGTGACAGGGTTCGAAGGCTACACCTTC. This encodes CASSLVTGFEGYTF.

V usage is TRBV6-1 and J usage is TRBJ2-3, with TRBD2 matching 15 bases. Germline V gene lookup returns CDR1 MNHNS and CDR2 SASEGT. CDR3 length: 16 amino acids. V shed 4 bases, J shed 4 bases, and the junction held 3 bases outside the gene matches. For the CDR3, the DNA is TGTGCCAGCAGTGTCGGGACTAGCGGGAGGTCAGATACGCAGTATTTT. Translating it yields CASSVGTSGRSDTQYF.

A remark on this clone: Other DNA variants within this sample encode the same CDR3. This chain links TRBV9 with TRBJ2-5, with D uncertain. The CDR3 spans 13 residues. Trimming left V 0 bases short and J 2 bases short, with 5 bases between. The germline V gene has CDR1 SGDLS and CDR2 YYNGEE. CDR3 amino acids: CASSVAVQETQYF. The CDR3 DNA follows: TGTGCCAGCAGCGTAGCTGTACAAGAGACCCAGTACTTC.

CDR3 sequence reads: CASSPEGGRTQPQHF. The DNA of the CDR3 is TGTGCCAGTAGTCCTGAGGGGGGCAGGACTCAGCCCCAGCATTTT. This rearrangement joins TRBV19 to TRBJ1-5; D might be TRBD1 (6 bases). The CDR3 contains 15 residues. Germline V CDR1 and CDR2: LNHDA, SQIVND (reference sequence). The V end was cut by 5 bases, the J end by 6 bases, with 17 bases between. Drawing the rest from reference TRBV19 and TRBJ1-5, the complete variable domain is DGGITQSPKYLFRKEGQNVTLSCEQNLNHDAMYWYRQDPGQGLRLIYYSQIVNDFQKGDIAEGYSVSREKKESFPLTVTSAQKNPTAFYLCASSPEGGRTQPQHFGDGTRLSIL.

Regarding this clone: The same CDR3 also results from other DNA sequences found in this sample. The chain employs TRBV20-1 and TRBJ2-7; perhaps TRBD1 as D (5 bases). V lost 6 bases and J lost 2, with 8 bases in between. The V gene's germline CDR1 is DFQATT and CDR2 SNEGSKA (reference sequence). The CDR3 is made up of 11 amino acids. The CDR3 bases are TGCAGTGCCAGGGTTACCTACGAGCAGTACTTC. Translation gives CSARVTYEQYF.

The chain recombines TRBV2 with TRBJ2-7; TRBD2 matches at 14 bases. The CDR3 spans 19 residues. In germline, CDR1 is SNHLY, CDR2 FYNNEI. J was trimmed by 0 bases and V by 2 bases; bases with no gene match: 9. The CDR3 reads CASSETWWTSGGSSYEQYF. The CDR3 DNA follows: TGTGCCAGCAGTGAAACGTGGTGGACTAGCGGGGGGAGCTCCTACGAGCAGTACTTC.

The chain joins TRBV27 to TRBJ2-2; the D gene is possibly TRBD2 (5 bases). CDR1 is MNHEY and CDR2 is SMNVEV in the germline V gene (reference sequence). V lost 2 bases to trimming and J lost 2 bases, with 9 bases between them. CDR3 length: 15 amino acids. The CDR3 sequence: CASSLRLTNTGELFF. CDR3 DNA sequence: TGTGCCAGCAGTTTAAGACTAACAAACACCGGGGAGCTGTTTTTT.

For the CDR3, the DNA is TGTGCCAGCAGCTTAGCAGGATGGTACCCCAATGAGCAGTTCTTC. This translates into CASSLAGWYPNEQFF. The V call is TRBV7-9, the J call TRBJ2-1; D uncertain. The germline V gene encodes CDR1 SEHNR and CDR2 FQNEAQ (reference sequence). The CDR3 extends over 15 amino acids. Trimming took off 0 bases at V and 6 bases at J, with 12 bases between the two ends.

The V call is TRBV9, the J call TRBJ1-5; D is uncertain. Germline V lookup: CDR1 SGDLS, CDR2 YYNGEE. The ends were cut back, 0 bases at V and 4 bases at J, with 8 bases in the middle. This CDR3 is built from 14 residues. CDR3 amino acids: CASSVGSLNQPQHF. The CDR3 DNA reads TGTGCCAGCAGCGTAGGGTCACTTAATCAGCCCCAGCATTTT.

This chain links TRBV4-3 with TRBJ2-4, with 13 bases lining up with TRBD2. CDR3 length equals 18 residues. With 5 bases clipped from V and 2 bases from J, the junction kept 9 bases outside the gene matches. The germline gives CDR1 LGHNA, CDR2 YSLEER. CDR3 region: CASSTTILAGGPKNIQYF. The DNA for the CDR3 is TGCGCCAGCAGCACCACGATACTAGCGGGAGGGCCCAAAAACATTCAGTACTTC.

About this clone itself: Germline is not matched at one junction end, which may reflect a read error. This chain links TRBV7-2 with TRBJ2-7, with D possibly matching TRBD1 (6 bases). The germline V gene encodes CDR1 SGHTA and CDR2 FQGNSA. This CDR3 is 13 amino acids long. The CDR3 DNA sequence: TGTGCCAGCAGCTTATCATCTCAGGGGACACAAGACTTC. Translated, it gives CASSLSSQGTQDF.

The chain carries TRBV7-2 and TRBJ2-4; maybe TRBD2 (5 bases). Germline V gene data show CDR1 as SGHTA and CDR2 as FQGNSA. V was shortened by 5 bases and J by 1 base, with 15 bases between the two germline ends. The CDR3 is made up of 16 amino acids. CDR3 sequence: CASSPEAISAKNIQYF. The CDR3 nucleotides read TGTGCCAGCAGCCCGGAGGCGATATCGGCCAAAAACATTCAGTACTTC.

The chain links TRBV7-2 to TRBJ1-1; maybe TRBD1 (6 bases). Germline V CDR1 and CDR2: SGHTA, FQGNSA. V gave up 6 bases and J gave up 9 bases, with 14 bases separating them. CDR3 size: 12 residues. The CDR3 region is CASRSGTFKAFF. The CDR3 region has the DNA TGTGCCAGCAGATCCGGGACATTCAAAGCTTTCTTT.

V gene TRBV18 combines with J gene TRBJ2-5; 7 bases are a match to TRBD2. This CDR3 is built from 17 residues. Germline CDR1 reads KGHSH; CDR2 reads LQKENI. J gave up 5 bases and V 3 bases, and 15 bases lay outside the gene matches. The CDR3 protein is CASSPEPGGRGAETQYF. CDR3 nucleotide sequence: TGTGCCAGCTCACCGGAGCCGGGGGGAAGGGGAGCCGAGACCCAGTACTTC.

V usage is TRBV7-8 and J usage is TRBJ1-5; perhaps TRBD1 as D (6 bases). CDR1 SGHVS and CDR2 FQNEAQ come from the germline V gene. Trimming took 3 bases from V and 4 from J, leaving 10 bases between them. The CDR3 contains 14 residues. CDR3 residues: CASSFTGANQPQHF. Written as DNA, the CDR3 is TGTGCCAGCAGCTTTACGGGGGCTAATCAGCCCCAGCATTTT.

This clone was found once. Here the CDR3 reads CASSQDQPATANTGELFF. As DNA, the CDR3 is TGCGCCAGCAGCCAAGATCAACCGGCCACAGCGAACACCGGGGAGCTGTTTTTT. The chain carries TRBV4-1 and TRBJ2-2, with unresolved D. Between the trimmed V and J ends, which lost 0 bases and 0 bases, there was a span of 14 bases. The CDR3 is 18 amino acids. CDR1 and CDR2 from the germline V gene are MGHRA and YSYEKL.

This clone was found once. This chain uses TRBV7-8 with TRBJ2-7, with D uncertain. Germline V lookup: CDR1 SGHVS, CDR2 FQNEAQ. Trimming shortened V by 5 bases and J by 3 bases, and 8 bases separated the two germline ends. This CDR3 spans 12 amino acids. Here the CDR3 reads CASSPPLYEQYF. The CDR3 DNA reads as TGTGCCAGCAGCCCGCCTCTCTACGAGCAGTACTTC.